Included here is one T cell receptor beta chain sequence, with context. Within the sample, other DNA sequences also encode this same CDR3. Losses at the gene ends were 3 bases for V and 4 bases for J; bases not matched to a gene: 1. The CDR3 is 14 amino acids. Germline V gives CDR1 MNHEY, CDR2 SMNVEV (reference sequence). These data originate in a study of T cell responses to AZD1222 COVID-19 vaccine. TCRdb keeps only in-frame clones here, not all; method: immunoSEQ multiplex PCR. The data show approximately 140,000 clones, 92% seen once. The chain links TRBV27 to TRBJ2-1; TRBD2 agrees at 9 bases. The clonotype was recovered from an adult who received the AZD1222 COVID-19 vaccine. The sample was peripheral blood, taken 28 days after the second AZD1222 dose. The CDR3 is CASSLAGGYNEQFF. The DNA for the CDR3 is TGTGCCAGCAGTTTGGCGGGGGGGTACAATGAGCAGTTCTTC.